One and the same sample provided the 17 T cell receptor beta chains below, sequenced in a study of blood T cell repertoires in COVID-19. Here immunoSEQ multiplex PCR was the method, and the copy in TCRdb shows in-frame clones only, minus some. The sample shows some 300,000 clones, roughly 87% of them seen only once. Specimen: peripheral blood. These receptors were taken from a young man with active or convalescent COVID-19.

The V gene is TRBV7-9, the J gene TRBJ2-3, with unresolved D. The CDR3 has 15 residues. Germline V lookup: CDR1 SEHNR, CDR2 FQNEAQ (reference sequence). The V end lost 2 bases, the J end lost 0 bases, and 9 bases lay between the germline ends. The CDR3 spells CASSLSRSSTDTQYF. The DNA of the CDR3 is TGTGCCAGCAGCTTATCCCGGTCTAGCACAGATACGCAGTATTTT. The whole variable domain, filled in from reference TRBV7-9 and TRBJ2-3, reads DTGVSQNPRHKITKRGQNVTFRCDPISEHNRLYWYRQTLGQGPEFLTYFQNEAQLEKSRLLSDRFSAERPKGSFSTLEIQRTEQGDSAMYLCASSLSRSSTDTQYFGPGTRLTVL.

The J gene is TRBJ2-5, the V gene TRBV27, with TRBD2 identical over 7 bases. There are 14 residues in the CDR3. CDR1 and CDR2 from the germline V gene are MNHEY and SMNVEV (reference sequence). The J segment lost 0 bases and the V segment lost 5 bases, leaving 3 bases of the junction unmatched. CDR3 residues: CASSSAGDQETQYF. The CDR3 DNA reads as TGTGCCAGCAGTAGCGCGGGGGACCAAGAGACCCAGTACTTC.

The count of this clone is one. This chain joins TRBV28 and TRBJ2-7; unclear D gene. The CDR3 is made up of 14 amino acids. Germline values: CDR1 MDHEN, CDR2 SYDVKM. Trimming took off 5 bases at V and 6 bases at J, with 17 bases between the two ends. This CDR3 is CASSPPWMGSEQYF. The CDR3 nucleotides read TGTGCCAGCAGTCCACCCTGGATGGGCAGCGAGCAGTACTTC.

This chain connects TRBV6-5 to TRBJ1-1; the D is unclear. V was cut by 5 bases and J by 11 bases, with 18 bases left in between. Germline V CDR1 and CDR2: MNHEY, SVGAGI. This CDR3 has 13 residues. The CDR3 nucleotides read TGTGCCAGCAGTCAACTAATTTTACCGAGGGCTTTCTTT. Its translation: CASSQLILPRAFF.

V gene TRBV5-1 combines with J gene TRBJ2-7; a possible D gene is TRBD1 (8 bases). Trimming took off 7 bases at V and 5 bases at J, with 31 bases between the two ends. The CDR3 is made up of 18 amino acids. Germline lookup yields CDR1 SGHRS and CDR2 YFSETQ. The CDR3 region is CASREQGGSAGSIHEQYF. The CDR3, as DNA: TGCGCCAGCCGAGAACAGGGGGGGTCAGCCGGGAGTATCCACGAGCAGTACTTC.

The chain carries TRBV6-5 and TRBJ2-7; D possibly corresponds to TRBD1 (6 bases). The length of the CDR3 is 16 residues. CDR1 and CDR2 (germline): MNHEY, SVGAGI. V lost 1 base and J 0 bases, leaving 13 bases between the germline ends. CDR3 in DNA: TGTGCCAGCAGTTACTATGGGACGGACAGCTCCTACGAGCAGTACTTC. Its protein is CASSYYGTDSSYEQYF.

This chain uses TRBV5-1 with TRBJ2-1; TRBD2 aligns across 7 bases. Germline V lookup: CDR1 SGHRS, CDR2 YFSETQ. The CDR3 is 11 residues long. V dropped 8 bases and J dropped 13; count of bases not matched to a gene: 9. In nucleotides, the CDR3 is TGCGCCAGTTCCCGGGGGGACTTTCAGTTCTTC. Translation gives CASSRGDFQFF.

This clone was found a few times. V is TRBV6-2 or TRBV6-3 and J is TRBJ1-2; D might be TRBD1 (5 bases). Germline CDR1 is MNHEY and CDR2 is SVGEGT. The CDR3 extends over 16 amino acids. Trimming pared 0 bases from V and 2 bases from J, leaving 13 bases between. CDR3 amino acids: CASSYSGNRQNYGYTF. DNA of the CDR3: TGTGCCAGCAGTTACTCTGGGAACCGACAGAACTATGGCTACACCTTC.

The gene calls are TRBV28 and TRBJ2-1; no reliable D call. This CDR3 comprises 16 residues. The V gene's germline CDR1 is MDHEN and CDR2 SYDVKM. V lost 1 base and J lost 6, with 16 bases in between. Here the CDR3 reads CASSLSALEAINEQFF. The CDR3 nucleotides read TGTGCCAGCAGTTTATCGGCTCTCGAGGCGATCAATGAGCAGTTCTTC.

The sample holds one count of this clone. The V and J genes are TRBV4-2 and TRBJ1-1, with TRBD1 as a possible D gene (5 bases). Germline V gene sequence: CDR1 LGHNA, CDR2 YNFKEQ. Deletions cut 1 base from V and 3 bases from J, with 18 bases between. There are 17 residues in the CDR3. The CDR3 loop reads CASSQVNPRRGDTEAFF. The DNA for the CDR3 is TGTGCCAGCAGCCAAGTAAACCCGCGGAGGGGCGACACTGAAGCTTTCTTT.

The chain is built from TRBV6-1 and TRBJ2-3, with D maybe TRBD1 (7 bases). CDR1 is MNHNS, CDR2 SASEGT, per germline. The V end lost 1 base, the J end lost 1 base, and 15 bases lay between the germline ends. The CDR3 runs 17 residues. CDR3 in amino acids: CASSEVGGGSGTDTQYF. The CDR3 coding sequence is TGTGCCAGCAGTGAAGTAGGAGGGGGCTCGGGCACAGATACGCAGTATTTT.

V usage is TRBV9 and J usage is TRBJ2-5; 7 positions agree with TRBD1. Germline CDR1 SGDLS, CDR2 YYNGEE. V was clipped by 4 bases and J by 1 base; unmatched bases: 7. This CDR3 comprises 15 residues. CDR3: CASSTGTASQETQYF. The CDR3 coding sequence is TGTGCCAGCAGCACGGGGACAGCTAGCCAAGAGACCCAGTACTTC.

This clone was found once. This chain uses TRBV6-1 with TRBJ1-5; TRBD1 might be the D (5 bases). V was shortened by 3 bases and J by 1 base, with 10 bases between the two germline ends. Germline CDR1 reads MNHNS; CDR2 reads SASEGT. The CDR3 totals 15 residues. CDR3 nucleotide sequence: TGTGCCAGCAGTGATGTGGGGGGGAGCAATCAGCCCCAGCATTTT. Translated, it gives CASSDVGGSNQPQHF.

The J gene is TRBJ1-4, the V gene TRBV7-9, with TRBD1 matching 7 bases. CDR3 length: 15 residues. J was trimmed by 7 bases and V by 3 bases; bases with no gene match: 8. Germline V gives CDR1 SEHNR, CDR2 FQNEAQ (reference sequence). The CDR3 DNA reads TGTGCCAGCAGCTTCAACGACAGGGTGGGTGAAAAACTGTTTTTT. This translates into CASSFNDRVGEKLFF.

The chain couples TRBV28 to TRBJ2-7, with 9 bases lining up with TRBD1. Germline CDR1 is MDHEN and CDR2 is SYDVKM. The V gene end was trimmed by 6 bases and the J gene end by 3 bases; junction bases not matched to a gene: 9. The CDR3 is 15 amino acids. CDR3 coding DNA: TGTGCCAGCAGGCTGGGGGGGACAGGGAACTACGAGCAGTACTTC. Its translation is CASRLGGTGNYEQYF. Together with reference TRBV28 and TRBJ2-7, the CDR3 gives the full variable domain: DVKVTQSSRYLVKRTGEKVFLECVQDMDHENMFWYRQDPGLGLRLIYFSYDVKMKEKGDIPEGYSVSREKKERFSLILESASTNQTSMYLCASRLGGTGNYEQYFGPGTRLTVT.

This clone was counted a single time. V and J are TRBV9 and TRBJ1-4, with D tentatively TRBD1 (6 bases). The CDR3 sequence is 17 residues long. Germline loops: CDR1 SGDLS, CDR2 YYNGEE. Trimming shortened V by 3 bases and J by 7 bases, and 22 bases separated the two germline ends. In nucleotides, the CDR3 is TGTGCCAGCAGCGCGGAACAGGGTTTGGTGGTGGGTGAAAAACTGTTTTTT. Translating it yields CASSAEQGLVVGEKLFF.

Only a few counts were recorded for this clone. This rearrangement joins TRBV5-1 to TRBJ2-1; the match to TRBD1 covers 9 bases. The V gene end was trimmed by 4 bases and the J gene end by 7 bases; junction bases not matched to a gene: 9. CDR3 size: 15 residues. Germline CDR1 is SGHRS and CDR2 is YFSETQ. The CDR3 is CASSGGDRVLNEQFF. CDR3 DNA: TGCGCCAGCAGCGGGGGGGACAGGGTTTTAAATGAGCAGTTCTTC. The full variable domain, with the rest looked up from reference TRBV5-1 and TRBJ2-1, is KAGVTQTPRYLIKTRGQQVTLSCSPISGHRSVSWYQQTPGQGLQFLFEYFSETQRNKGNFPGRFSGRQFSNSRSEMNVSTLELGDSALYLCASSGGDRVLNEQFFGPGTRLTVL.